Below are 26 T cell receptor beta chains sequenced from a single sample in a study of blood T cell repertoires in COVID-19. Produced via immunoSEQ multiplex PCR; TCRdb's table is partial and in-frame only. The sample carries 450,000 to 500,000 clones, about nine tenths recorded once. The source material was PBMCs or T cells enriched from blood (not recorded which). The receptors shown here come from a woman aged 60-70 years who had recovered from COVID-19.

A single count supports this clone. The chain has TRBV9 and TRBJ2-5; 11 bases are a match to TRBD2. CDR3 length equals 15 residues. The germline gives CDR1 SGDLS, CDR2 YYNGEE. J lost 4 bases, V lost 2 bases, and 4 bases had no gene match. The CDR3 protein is CASSVQGTSGETQYF. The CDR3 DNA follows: TGTGCCAGCAGCGTGCAGGGGACTAGCGGAGAGACCCAGTACTTC.

CDR3: CASSYPAVPGIEQYF. The CDR3 region has the DNA TGTGCCAGCAGTTACCCCGCCGTCCCGGGGATCGAGCAGTACTTC. V usage is TRBV6-2 or TRBV6-3 and J usage is TRBJ2-7; D may be TRBD2 (5 bases). Germline V gene lookup returns CDR1 MNHEY and CDR2 SVGEGT. The CDR3 contains 15 residues. Trimming shortened V by 2 bases and J by 6 bases, and 17 bases separated the two germline ends.

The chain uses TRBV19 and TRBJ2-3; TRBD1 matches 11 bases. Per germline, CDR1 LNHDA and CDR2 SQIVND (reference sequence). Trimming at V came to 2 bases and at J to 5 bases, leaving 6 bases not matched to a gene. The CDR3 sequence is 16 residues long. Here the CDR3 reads CASSITPGTGGDTQYF. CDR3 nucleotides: TGTGCCAGTAGTATAACGCCGGGGACAGGGGGAGATACGCAGTATTTT.

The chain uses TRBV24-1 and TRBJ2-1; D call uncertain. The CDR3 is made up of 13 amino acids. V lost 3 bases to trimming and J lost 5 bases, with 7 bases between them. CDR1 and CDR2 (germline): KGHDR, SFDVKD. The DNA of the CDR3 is TGTGCCACCAGTGATCCTCAGGACAATGAGCAGTTCTTC. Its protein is CATSDPQDNEQFF.

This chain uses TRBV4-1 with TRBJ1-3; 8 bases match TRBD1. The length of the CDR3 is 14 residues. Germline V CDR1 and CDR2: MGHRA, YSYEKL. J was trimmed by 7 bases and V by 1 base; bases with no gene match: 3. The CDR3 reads CASSQGTGSNTIYF. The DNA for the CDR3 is TGCGCCAGCAGCCAAGGGACAGGGAGCAACACCATATATTTT.

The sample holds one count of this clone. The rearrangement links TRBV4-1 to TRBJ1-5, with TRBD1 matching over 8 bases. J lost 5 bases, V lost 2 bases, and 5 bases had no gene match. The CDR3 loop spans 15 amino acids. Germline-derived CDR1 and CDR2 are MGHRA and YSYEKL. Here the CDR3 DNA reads TGCGCCAGCAGCCAACCAGGACAGGGCTATCAGCCCCAGCATTTT. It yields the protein CASSQPGQGYQPQHF.

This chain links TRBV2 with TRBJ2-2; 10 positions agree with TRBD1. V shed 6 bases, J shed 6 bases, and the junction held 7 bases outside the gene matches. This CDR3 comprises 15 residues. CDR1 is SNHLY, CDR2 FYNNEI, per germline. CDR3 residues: CASSYGTGVPGELFF. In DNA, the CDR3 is TGTGCCAGCAGCTACGGGACAGGGGTTCCCGGGGAGCTGTTTTTT.

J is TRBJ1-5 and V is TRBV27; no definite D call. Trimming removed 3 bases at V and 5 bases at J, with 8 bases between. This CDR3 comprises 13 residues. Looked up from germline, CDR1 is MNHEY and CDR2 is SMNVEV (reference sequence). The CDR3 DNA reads TGTGCCAGCAGTTTGGACGGGGATCAGCCCCAGCATTTT. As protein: CASSLDGDQPQHF.

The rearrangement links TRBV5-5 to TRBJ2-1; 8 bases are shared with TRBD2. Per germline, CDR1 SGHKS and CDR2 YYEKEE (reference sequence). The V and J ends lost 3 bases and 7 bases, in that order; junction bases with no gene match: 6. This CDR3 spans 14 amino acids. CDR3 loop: CASSSGTGGNEQFF. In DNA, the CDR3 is TGTGCCAGCAGCTCCGGGACGGGGGGGAATGAGCAGTTCTTC. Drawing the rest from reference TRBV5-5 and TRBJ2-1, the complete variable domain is DAGVTQSPTHLIKTRGQQVTLRCSPISGHKSVSWYQQVLGQGPQFIFQYYEKEERGRGNFPDRFSARQFPNYSSELNVNALLLGDSALYLCASSSGTGGNEQFFGPGTRLTVL.

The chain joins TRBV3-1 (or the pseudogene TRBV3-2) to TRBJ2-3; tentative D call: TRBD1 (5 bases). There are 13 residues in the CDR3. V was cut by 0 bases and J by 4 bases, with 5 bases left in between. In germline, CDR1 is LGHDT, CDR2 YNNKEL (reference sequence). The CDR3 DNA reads TGTGCCAGCAGCCAAGACAGGGCAGATACGCAGTATTTT. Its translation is CASSQDRADTQYF.

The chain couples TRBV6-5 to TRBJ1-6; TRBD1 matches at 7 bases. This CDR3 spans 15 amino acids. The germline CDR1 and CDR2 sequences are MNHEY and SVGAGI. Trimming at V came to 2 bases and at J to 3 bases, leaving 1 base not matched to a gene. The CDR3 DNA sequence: TGTGCCAGCAGTTACCGGGACAGCTATAATTCACCCCTCCACTTT. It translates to CASSYRDSYNSPLHF.

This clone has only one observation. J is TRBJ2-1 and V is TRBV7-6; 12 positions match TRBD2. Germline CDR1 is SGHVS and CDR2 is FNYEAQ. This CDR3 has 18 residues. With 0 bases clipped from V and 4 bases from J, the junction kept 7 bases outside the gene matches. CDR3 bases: TGTGCCAGCAGCTTAGCTCCTAGCGGGGGGGCGAGGTACAATGAGCAGTTCTTC. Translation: CASSLAPSGGARYNEQFF.

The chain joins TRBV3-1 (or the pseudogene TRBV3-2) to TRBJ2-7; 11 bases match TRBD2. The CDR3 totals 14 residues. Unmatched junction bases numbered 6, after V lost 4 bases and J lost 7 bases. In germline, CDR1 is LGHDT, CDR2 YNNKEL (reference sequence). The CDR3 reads CASSRTGTSGEQYV. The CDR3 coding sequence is TGTGCCAGCAGCCGGACCGGGACTAGCGGAGAGCAGTACGTC.

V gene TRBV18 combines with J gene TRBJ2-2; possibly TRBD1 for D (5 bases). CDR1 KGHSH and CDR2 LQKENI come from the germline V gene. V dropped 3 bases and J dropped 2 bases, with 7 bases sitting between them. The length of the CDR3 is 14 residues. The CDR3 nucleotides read TGTGCCAGCTCACCTGGGGCAAACACCGGGGAGCTGTTTTTT. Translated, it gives CASSPGANTGELFF.

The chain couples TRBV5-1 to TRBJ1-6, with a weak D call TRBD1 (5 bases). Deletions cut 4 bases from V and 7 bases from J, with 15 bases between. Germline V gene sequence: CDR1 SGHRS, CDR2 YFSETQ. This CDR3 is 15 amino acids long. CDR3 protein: CASSREGRANSPLHF. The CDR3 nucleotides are TGCGCCAGCAGCCGGGAGGGCAGGGCGAATTCACCCCTCCACTTT.

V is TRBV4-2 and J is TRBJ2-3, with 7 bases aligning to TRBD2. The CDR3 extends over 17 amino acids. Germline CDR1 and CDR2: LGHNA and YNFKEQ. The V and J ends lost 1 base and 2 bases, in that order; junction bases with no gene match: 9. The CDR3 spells CASSQVSGSGNTDTQYF. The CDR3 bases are TGTGCCAGCAGCCAAGTTTCGGGGAGCGGGAACACAGATACGCAGTATTTT.

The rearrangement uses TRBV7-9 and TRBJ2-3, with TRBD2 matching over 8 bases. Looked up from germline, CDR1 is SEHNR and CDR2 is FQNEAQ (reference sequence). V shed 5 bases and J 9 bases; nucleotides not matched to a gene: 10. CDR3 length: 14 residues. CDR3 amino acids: CASSPSGGSRTQYF. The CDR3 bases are TGTGCCAGCAGCCCAAGCGGGGGTTCCCGAACGCAGTATTTT.

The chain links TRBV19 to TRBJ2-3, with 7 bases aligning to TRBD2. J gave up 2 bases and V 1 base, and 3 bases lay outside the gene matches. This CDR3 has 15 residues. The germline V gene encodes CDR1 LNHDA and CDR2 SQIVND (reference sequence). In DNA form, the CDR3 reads TGTGCCAGTAGTATAGGAGCGGGACTCACAGATACGCAGTATTTT. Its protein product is CASSIGAGLTDTQYF.

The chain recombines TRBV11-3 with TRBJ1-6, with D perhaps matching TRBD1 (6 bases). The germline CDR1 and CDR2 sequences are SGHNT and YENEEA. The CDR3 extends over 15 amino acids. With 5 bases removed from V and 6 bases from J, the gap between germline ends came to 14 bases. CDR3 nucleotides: TGTGCCAGCAGCCGGGGAAGGGGGTTTAATTCACCCCTCCACTTT. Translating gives CASSRGRGFNSPLHF.

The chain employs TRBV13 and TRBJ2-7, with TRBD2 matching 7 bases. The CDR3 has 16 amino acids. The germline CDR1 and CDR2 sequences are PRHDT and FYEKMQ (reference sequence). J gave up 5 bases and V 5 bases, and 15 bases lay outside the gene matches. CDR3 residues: CASSRTGLRGVNEQYF. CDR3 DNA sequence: TGTGCCAGCAGCCGAACCGGACTCCGGGGGGTAAACGAGCAGTACTTC.

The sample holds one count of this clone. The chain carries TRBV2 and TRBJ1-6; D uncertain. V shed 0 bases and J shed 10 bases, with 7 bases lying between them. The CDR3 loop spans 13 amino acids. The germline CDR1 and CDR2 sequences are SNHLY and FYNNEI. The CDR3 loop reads CASSEARESPLHF. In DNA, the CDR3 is TGTGCCAGCAGTGAAGCGCGGGAATCACCCCTCCACTTT.

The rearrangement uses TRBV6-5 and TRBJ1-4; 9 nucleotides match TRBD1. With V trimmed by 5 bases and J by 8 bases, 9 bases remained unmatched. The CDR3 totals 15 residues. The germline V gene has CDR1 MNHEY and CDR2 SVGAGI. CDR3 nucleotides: TGTGCCAGCAGTCGAACAGGGGGCTTGGGGGAAAAACTGTTTTTT. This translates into CASSRTGGLGEKLFF.

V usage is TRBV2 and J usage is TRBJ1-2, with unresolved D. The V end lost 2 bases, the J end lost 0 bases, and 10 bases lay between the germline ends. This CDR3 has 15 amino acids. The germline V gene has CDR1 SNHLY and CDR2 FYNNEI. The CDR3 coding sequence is TGTGCCAGCAGTGAAAATCTGTTAGCTAACTATGGCTACACCTTC. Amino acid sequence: CASSENLLANYGYTF. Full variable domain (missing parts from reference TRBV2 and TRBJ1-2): EPEVTQTPSHQVTQMGQEVILRCVPISNHLYFYWYRQILGQKVEFLVSFYNNEISEKSEIFDDQFSVERPDGSNFTLKIRSTKLEDSAMYFCASSENLLANYGYTFGSGTRLTVV.

Written as DNA, the CDR3 is TGTGCCTGGTCCCTCAATGAAAAACTGTTTTTT. It codes for CAWSLNEKLFF. The chain has TRBV30 and TRBJ1-4; D is unresolved. Germline values: CDR1 GTSNPN, CDR2 SVGIG (reference sequence). The CDR3 length is 11 residues. V was trimmed by 5 bases and J by 5 bases, leaving 6 bases between them.

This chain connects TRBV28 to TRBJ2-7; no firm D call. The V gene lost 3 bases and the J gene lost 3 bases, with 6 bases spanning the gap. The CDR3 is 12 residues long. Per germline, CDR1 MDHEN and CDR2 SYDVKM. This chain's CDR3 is CASSLAGYEQYV. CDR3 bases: TGTGCCAGCAGTTTGGCAGGCTACGAGCAGTACGTC.

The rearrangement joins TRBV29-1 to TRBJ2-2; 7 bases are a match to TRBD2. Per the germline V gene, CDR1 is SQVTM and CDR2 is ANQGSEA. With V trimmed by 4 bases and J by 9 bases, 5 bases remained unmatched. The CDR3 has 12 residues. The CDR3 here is CSVGPGGRELFF. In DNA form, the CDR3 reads TGCAGCGTTGGACCCGGGGGGAGGGAGCTGTTTTTT.